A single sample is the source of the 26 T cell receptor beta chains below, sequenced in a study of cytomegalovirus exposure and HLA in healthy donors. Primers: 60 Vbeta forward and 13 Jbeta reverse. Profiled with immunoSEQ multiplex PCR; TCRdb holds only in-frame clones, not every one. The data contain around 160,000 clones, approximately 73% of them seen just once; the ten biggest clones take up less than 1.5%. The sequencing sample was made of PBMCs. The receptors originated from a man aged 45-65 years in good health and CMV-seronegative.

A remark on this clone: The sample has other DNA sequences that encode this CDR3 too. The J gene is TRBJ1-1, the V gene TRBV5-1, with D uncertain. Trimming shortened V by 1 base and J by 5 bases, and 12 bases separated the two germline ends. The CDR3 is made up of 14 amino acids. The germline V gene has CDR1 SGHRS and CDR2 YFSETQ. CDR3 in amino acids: CASSLMVSGTEAFF. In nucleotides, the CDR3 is TGCGCCAGCAGCTTGATGGTATCGGGTACTGAAGCTTTCTTT. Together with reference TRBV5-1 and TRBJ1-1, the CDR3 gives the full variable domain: KAGVTQTPRYLIKTRGQQVTLSCSPISGHRSVSWYQQTPGQGLQFLFEYFSETQRNKGNFPGRFSGRQFSNSRSEMNVSTLELGDSALYLCASSLMVSGTEAFFGQGTRLTVV.

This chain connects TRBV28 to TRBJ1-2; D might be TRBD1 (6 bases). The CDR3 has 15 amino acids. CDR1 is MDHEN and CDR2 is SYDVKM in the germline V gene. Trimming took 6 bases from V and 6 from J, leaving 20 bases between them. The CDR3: CASSLITGLVNGYTF. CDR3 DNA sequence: TGTGCCAGCAGCCTGATCACAGGGTTAGTCAATGGCTACACCTTC.

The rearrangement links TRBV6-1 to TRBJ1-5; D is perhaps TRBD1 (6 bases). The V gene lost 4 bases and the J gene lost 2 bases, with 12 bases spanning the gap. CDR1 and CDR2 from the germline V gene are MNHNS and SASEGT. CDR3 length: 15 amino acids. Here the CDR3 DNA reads TGTGCCAGCAGTGCCCACAGGGCAGGCAATCAGCCCCAGCATTTT. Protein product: CASSAHRAGNQPQHF.

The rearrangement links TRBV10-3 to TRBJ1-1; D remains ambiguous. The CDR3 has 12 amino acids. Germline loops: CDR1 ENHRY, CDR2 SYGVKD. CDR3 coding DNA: TGTACAAAAACCCTTTCGAACACTGAAGCTTTCTTT. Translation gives CTKTLSNTEAFF.

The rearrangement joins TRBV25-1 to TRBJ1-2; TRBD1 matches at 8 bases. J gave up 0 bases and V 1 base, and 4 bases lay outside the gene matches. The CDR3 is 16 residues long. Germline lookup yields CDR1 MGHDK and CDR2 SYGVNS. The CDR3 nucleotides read TGTGCCAGCAGTGAATCGGGACAGGTCGCTAACTATGGCTACACCTTC. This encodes CASSESGQVANYGYTF.

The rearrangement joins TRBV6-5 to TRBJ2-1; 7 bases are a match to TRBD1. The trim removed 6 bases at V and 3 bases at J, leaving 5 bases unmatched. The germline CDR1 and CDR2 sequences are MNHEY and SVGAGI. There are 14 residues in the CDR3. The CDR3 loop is CASSLHRGYNEQFF. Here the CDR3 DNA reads TGTGCCAGCAGCCTTCACAGGGGCTACAATGAGCAGTTCTTC.

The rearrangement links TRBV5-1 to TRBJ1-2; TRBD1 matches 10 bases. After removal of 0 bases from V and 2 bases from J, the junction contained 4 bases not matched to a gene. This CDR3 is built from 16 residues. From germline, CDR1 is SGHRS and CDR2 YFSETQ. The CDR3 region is CASSLGQTGGNYGYTF. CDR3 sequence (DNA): TGCGCCAGCAGCTTGGGCCAGACAGGGGGCAACTATGGCTACACCTTC.

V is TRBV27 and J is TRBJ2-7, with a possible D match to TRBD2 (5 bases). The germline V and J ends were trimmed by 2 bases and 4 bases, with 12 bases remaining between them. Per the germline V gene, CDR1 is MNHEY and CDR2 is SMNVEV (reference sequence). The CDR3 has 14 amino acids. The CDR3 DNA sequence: TGTGCCAGCAGTTTAAGAGGCTCGGGGTACGAGCAGTACTTC. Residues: CASSLRGSGYEQYF.

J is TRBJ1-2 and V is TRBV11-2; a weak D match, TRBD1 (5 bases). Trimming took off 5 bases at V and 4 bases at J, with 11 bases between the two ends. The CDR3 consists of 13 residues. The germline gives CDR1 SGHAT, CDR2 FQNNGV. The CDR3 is CASSLDSLYGYTF. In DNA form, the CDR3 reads TGTGCCAGCAGCCTCGACAGCCTCTATGGCTACACCTTC.

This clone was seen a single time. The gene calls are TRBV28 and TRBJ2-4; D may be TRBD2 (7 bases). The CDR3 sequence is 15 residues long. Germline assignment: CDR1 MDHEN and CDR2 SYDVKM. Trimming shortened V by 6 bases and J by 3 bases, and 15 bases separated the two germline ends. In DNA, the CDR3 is TGTGCCAGCAGCCAAGGGGGGGATGGCAAAAACATTCAGTACTTC. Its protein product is CASSQGGDGKNIQYF.

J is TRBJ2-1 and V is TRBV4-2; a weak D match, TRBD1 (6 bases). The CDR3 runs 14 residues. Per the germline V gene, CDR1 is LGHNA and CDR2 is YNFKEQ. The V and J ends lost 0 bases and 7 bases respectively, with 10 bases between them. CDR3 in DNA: TGTGCCAGCAGCCAAGATATCCAGGGGAATGAGCAGTTCTTC. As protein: CASSQDIQGNEQFF.

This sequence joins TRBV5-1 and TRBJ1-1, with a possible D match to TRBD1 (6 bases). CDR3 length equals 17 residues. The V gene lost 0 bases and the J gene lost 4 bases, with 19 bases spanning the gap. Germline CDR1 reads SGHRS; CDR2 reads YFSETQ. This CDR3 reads CASSLGRLPGEGTEAFF. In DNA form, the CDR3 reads TGCGCCAGCAGCTTGGGTCGATTACCAGGGGAGGGCACTGAAGCTTTCTTT.

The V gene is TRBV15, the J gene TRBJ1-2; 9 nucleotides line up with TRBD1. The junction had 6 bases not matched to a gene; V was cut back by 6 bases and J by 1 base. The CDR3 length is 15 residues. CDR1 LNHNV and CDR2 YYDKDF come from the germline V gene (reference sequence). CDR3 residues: CATRPGQGFNYGYTF. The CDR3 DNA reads TGTGCCACCAGGCCGGGACAGGGTTTTAACTATGGCTACACCTTC.

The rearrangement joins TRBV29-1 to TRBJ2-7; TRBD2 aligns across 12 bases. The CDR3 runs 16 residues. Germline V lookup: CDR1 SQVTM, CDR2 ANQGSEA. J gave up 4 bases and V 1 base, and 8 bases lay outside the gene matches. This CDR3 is CSVEADLAGGPYEQYF. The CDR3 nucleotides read TGCAGCGTTGAAGCCGACCTAGCGGGGGGGCCGTACGAGCAGTACTTC.

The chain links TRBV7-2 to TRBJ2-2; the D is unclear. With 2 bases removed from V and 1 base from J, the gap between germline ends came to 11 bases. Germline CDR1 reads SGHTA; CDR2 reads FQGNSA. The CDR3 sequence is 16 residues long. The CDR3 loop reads CASSLLSRVNTGELFF. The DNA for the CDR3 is TGTGCCAGCAGCTTACTCAGTCGGGTGAACACCGGGGAGCTGTTTTTT.

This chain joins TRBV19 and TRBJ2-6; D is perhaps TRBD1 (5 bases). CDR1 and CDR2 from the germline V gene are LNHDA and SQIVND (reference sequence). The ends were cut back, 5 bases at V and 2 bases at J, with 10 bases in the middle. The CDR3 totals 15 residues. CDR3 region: CASSVPGTGANVLTF. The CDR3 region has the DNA TGTGCCAGTAGTGTTCCAGGGACTGGGGCCAACGTCCTGACTTTC.

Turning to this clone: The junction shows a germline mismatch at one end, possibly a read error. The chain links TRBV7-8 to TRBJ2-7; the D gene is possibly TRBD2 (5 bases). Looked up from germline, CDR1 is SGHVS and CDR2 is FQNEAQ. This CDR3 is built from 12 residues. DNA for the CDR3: TGTGCCAGCAGCCTAGCCACTTACGAGCAGTACTTC. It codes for CASSLATYEQYF.

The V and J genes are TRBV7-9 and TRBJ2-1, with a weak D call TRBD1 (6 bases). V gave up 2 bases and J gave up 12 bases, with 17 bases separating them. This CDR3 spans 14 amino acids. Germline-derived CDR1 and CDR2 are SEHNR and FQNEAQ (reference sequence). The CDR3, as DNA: TGTGCCAGCAGCTTATTCGACTCACAGGGTCGGCAGTTCTTC. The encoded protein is CASSLFDSQGRQFF.

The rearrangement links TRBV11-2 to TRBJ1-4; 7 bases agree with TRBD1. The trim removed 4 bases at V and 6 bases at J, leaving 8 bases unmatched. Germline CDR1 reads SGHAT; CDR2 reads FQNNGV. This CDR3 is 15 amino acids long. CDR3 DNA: TGTGCCAGCAGCTCTCGACAGGGAAGAGATGAAAAACTGTTTTTT. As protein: CASSSRQGRDEKLFF.

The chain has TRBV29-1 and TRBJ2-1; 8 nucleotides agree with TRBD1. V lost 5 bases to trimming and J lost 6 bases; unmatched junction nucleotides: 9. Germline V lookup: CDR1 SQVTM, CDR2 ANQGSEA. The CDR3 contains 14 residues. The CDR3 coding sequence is TGCAGCGTTACCTTTGAGGACAGGGTCAATGAGCAGTTCTTC. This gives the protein CSVTFEDRVNEQFF.

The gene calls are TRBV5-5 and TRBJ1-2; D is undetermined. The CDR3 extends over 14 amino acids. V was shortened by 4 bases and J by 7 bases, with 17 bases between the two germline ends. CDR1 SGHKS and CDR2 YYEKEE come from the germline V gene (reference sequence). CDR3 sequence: CASSRPRGDGGYTF. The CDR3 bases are TGTGCCAGCAGCCGCCCCCGGGGTGACGGTGGCTACACCTTC.

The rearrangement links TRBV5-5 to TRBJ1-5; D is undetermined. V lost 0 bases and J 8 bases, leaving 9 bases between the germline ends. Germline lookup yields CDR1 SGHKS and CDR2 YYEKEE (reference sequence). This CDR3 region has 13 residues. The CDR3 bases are TGTGCCAGCAGCTTGGAAGGAGGGAAGCCCCAGCATTTT. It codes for CASSLEGGKPQHF.

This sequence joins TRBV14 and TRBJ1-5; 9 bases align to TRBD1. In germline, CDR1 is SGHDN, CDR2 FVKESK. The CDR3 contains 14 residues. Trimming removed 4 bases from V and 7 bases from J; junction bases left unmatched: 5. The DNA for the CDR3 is TGTGCCAGCAGCCGGGGGACAGGGAACCAGCCCCAGCATTTT. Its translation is CASSRGTGNQPQHF.

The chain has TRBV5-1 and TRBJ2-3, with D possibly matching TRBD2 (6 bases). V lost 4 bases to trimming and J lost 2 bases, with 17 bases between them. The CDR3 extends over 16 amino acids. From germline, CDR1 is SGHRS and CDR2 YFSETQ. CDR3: CASSPRDSDFTDTQYF. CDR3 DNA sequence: TGCGCCAGCAGCCCCCGGGACTCGGACTTCACAGATACGCAGTATTTT.

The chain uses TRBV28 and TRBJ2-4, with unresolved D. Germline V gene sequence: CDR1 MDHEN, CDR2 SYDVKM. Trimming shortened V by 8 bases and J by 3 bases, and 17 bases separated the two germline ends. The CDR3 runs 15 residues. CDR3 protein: CASSKSINSKNIQYF. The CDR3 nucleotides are TGTGCCAGCTCAAAGTCCATTAACAGCAAAAACATTCAGTACTTC.

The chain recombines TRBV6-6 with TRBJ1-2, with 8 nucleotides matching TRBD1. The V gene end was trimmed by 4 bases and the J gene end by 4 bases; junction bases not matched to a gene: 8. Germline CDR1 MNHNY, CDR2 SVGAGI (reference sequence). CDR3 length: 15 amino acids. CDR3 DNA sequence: TGTGCCAGCAGTTCATCTACCGGGACAGGCTATGGCTACACCTTC. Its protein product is CASSSSTGTGYGYTF.